A single sample gave rise to the 23 T cell receptor beta chains below, sequenced in a study of persistence of HIV-infected CD4 T cells. An overlapping HIV-1 Gag peptide pool stimulated these cells at roughly 1 ug/peptide/mL. CD4+ T cells upregulating both CD40 ligand and CD69 were sorted as responding cells. What these receptors recognize is not known. This was the immunoSEQ version 4 assay in survey mode. TCRdb keeps only in-frame clones here, not all; method: immunoSEQ multiplex PCR. There are 7,500 to 9,500 clones in the sample; about four fifths occur only once, and 2% to 2.5% lies in the top ten. The sequencing used CD4+ T cells sorted from PBMCs after approximately 19-hour stimulation, collected from a patient who received antiretroviral therapy. The receptors here all came from an adult woman with HIV who was CMV-seropositive.

The chain has TRBV28 and TRBJ2-1; D tentatively fits TRBD1 or TRBD2 (5 bases each). The CDR3 is made up of 13 amino acids. V dropped 3 bases and J dropped 9 bases, with 12 bases sitting between them. CDR1 MDHEN and CDR2 SYDVKM come from the germline V gene. CDR3 protein: CASSLAGTFEQFF. Written as DNA, the CDR3 is TGTGCCAGCAGTTTGGCCGGGACCTTTGAGCAGTTCTTC.

J is TRBJ2-5 and V is TRBV2; the D is unclear. Germline assignment: CDR1 SNHLY and CDR2 FYNNEI. The length of the CDR3 is 13 residues. Between the trimmed V and J ends, which lost 8 bases and 1 base, there was a span of 11 bases. The CDR3 loop reads CASHLRLQETQYF. The CDR3 nucleotides are TGTGCCAGCCACCTGCGGCTCCAAGAGACCCAGTACTTC.

Only a few counts were recorded for this clone. The V call is TRBV5-6, the J call TRBJ2-7, with D tentatively TRBD1 (6 bases). Germline assignment: CDR1 SGHDT and CDR2 YYEEEE. The CDR3 is 13 amino acids. Trimming cost V 2 bases and J 2 bases, with 8 bases left between them. Here the CDR3 DNA reads TGTGCCAGCAGCTTCCGGACAGCCTACGAGCAGTACTTC. Amino acids: CASSFRTAYEQYF. Filled out from reference TRBV5-6 and TRBJ2-7, the complete variable domain reads DAGVTQSPTHLIKTRGQQVTLRCSPKSGHDTVSWYQQALGQGPQFIFQYYEEEERQRGNFPDRFSGHQFPNYSSELNVNALLLGDSALYLCASSFRTAYEQYFGPGTRLTVT.

This rearrangement joins TRBV20-1 to TRBJ1-5; D remains unclear. Germline CDR1 reads DFQATT; CDR2 reads SNEGSKA (reference sequence). V shed 3 bases and J shed 0 bases, with 12 bases lying between them. The length of the CDR3 is 15 residues. The CDR3 loop is CSASRSGYSNQPQHF. As DNA, the CDR3 is TGCAGTGCTAGTCGCTCGGGGTATAGCAATCAGCCCCAGCATTTT.

V gene TRBV27 combines with J gene TRBJ1-4, with 7 nucleotides matching TRBD1. Germline lookup yields CDR1 MNHEY and CDR2 SMNVEV (reference sequence). The CDR3 contains 15 residues. V was clipped by 0 bases and J by 8 bases; unmatched bases: 6. CDR3 loop: CASSLSQGRWEKLFF. The CDR3 coding sequence is TGTGCCAGCAGTTTATCACAGGGGCGTTGGGAAAAACTGTTTTTT. Full variable domain (rest looked up from reference TRBV27 and TRBJ1-4): EAQVTQNPRYLITVTGKKLTVTCSQNMNHEYMSWYRQDPGLGLRQIYYSMNVEVTDKGDVPEGYKVSRKEKRNFPLILESPSPNQTSLYFCASSLSQGRWEKLFFGSGTQLSVL.

The chain uses TRBV7-9 and TRBJ2-1, with TRBD1 matching 9 bases. The ends lost 2 bases at V and 5 bases at J; junction bases unmatched: 4. CDR3 length: 15 residues. CDR1 and CDR2 from the germline V gene are SEHNR and FQNEAQ (reference sequence). CDR3 DNA: TGTGCCAGCAGCTTACAACAGGGGGCCCACAATGAGCAGTTCTTC. It codes for CASSLQQGAHNEQFF.

The V gene is TRBV2, the J gene TRBJ2-1; D unresolved. Germline CDR1 reads SNHLY; CDR2 reads FYNNEI. CDR3 length equals 15 residues. The V and J ends lost 1 base and 7 bases respectively, with 14 bases between them. CDR3: CASSEGALGVNEQFF. In DNA form, the CDR3 reads TGTGCCAGCAGTGAAGGGGCGCTGGGTGTGAATGAGCAGTTCTTC. Full variable domain (missing parts from reference TRBV2 and TRBJ2-1): EPEVTQTPSHQVTQMGQEVILRCVPISNHLYFYWYRQILGQKVEFLVSFYNNEISEKSEIFDDQFSVERPDGSNFTLKIRSTKLEDSAMYFCASSEGALGVNEQFFGPGTRLTVL.

There are a few counts of this clone. The rearrangement joins TRBV12-5 to TRBJ1-2, with D tentatively TRBD1 (6 bases). Germline loops: CDR1 LGHNT, CDR2 FRNRAP. V lost 1 base and J 2 bases, leaving 11 bases between the germline ends. The length of the CDR3 is 15 residues. CDR3 sequence (DNA): TGTGCTAGTGGTTTGGCCAACAGGGTAAACTATGGCTACACCTTC. Translated: CASGLANRVNYGYTF.

A few counts support this clone. The chain has TRBV10-3 and TRBJ1-4; 7 bases are a match to TRBD1. The CDR3 runs to 13 residues. Trimming at V came to 11 bases and at J to 7 bases, leaving 10 bases not matched to a gene. Germline assignment: CDR1 ENHRY and CDR2 SYGVKD. The CDR3 sequence: CAAAGGGSEKLFF. The CDR3 DNA reads TGTGCCGCGGCAGGGGGTGGGAGTGAAAAACTGTTTTTT.

The chain recombines TRBV7-9 with TRBJ1-4, with 8 bases aligning to TRBD1. J lost 6 bases, V lost 5 bases, and 11 bases had no gene match. CDR1 SEHNR and CDR2 FQNEAQ come from the germline V gene (reference sequence). The CDR3 is 16 amino acids. CDR3 amino acids: CASSRLLDRVDEKLFF. DNA for the CDR3: TGTGCCAGCAGCCGACTTCTGGACAGGGTAGATGAAAAACTGTTTTTT.

This clone was seen a single time. The rearrangement joins TRBV2 to TRBJ2-7; 9 nucleotides agree with TRBD1. J gave up 6 bases and V 3 bases, and 12 bases lay outside the gene matches. The CDR3 runs 16 residues. Looked up from germline, CDR1 is SNHLY and CDR2 is FYNNEI. CDR3 coding DNA: TGTGCCAGCAGTGAGCCTTCCGGGACAGGGTTACGCGAGCAGTACTTC. It translates to CASSEPSGTGLREQYF.

The chain employs TRBV7-2 and TRBJ2-3; no reliable D call. Germline CDR1 SGHTA, CDR2 FQGNSA. The CDR3 sequence is 14 residues long. V lost 5 bases, J lost 5 bases, and 14 bases lay in between. CDR3 amino acids: CASSKLTTRDTQYF. Here the CDR3 DNA reads TGTGCCAGCAGCAAACTGACCACACGAGATACGCAGTATTTT.

The chain couples TRBV4-3 to TRBJ2-2; D might be TRBD1 (6 bases). The V gene lost 4 bases and the J gene lost 3 bases, with 15 bases spanning the gap. Germline-derived CDR1 and CDR2 are LGHNA and YSLEER. CDR3 length: 16 amino acids. The CDR3 spells CASSLISYRDTGELFF. CDR3 in DNA: TGCGCCAGCAGCCTAATATCCTACAGGGACACCGGGGAGCTGTTTTTT.

V usage is TRBV6-5 and J usage is TRBJ1-1; D gene uncertain. Trimming took 8 bases from V and 10 from J, leaving 17 bases between them. The CDR3 is 12 amino acids. From germline, CDR1 is MNHEY and CDR2 SVGAGI. The CDR3: CASQQWPEGAFF. The CDR3, as DNA: TGTGCCAGCCAACAATGGCCGGAGGGAGCTTTCTTT.

V and J are TRBV2 and TRBJ2-5; D gene ambiguous. The CDR3 extends over 12 amino acids. Trimming shortened V by 5 bases and J by 3 bases, and 7 bases separated the two germline ends. Germline loops: CDR1 SNHLY, CDR2 FYNNEI. CDR3 region: CASSPKKETQYF. CDR3 nucleotides: TGTGCCAGCAGTCCCAAGAAAGAGACCCAGTACTTC. Full variable domain (remainder filled in from reference TRBV2 and TRBJ2-5): EPEVTQTPSHQVTQMGQEVILRCVPISNHLYFYWYRQILGQKVEFLVSFYNNEISEKSEIFDDQFSVERPDGSNFTLKIRSTKLEDSAMYFCASSPKKETQYFGPGTRLLVL.

This chain uses TRBV27 with TRBJ2-3; the match to TRBD1 covers 10 bases. The V and J ends lost 2 bases and 6 bases, in that order; junction bases with no gene match: 2. Germline V gene sequence: CDR1 MNHEY, CDR2 SMNVEV (reference sequence). The CDR3 length is 14 residues. The CDR3 coding sequence is TGTGCCAGCAGTTTAGGACAGGGGGGGGATACGCAGTATTTT. Protein sequence: CASSLGQGGDTQYF.

This clone was detected once. The rearrangement joins TRBV5-1 to TRBJ2-7; D ambiguous. The V end was cut by 2 bases, the J end by 3 bases, with 9 bases between. The germline V gene has CDR1 SGHRS and CDR2 YFSETQ. CDR3 length: 13 residues. The CDR3 region is CASSFGIYYEQYF. CDR3 coding DNA: TGCGCCAGCAGCTTCGGCATCTACTACGAGCAGTACTTC.

The chain links TRBV7-2 to TRBJ2-3; D possibly corresponds to TRBD2 (5 bases). The germline V gene has CDR1 SGHTA and CDR2 FQGNSA. The ends were cut back, 2 bases at V and 5 bases at J, with 14 bases in the middle. There are 15 residues in the CDR3. CDR3 region: CASSLLTRRGDTQYF. CDR3 DNA sequence: TGTGCCAGCAGCTTATTGACCCGACGGGGAGATACGCAGTATTTT.

The gene calls are TRBV5-1 and TRBJ2-1; 7 nucleotides line up with TRBD2. The CDR3 consists of 16 residues. Germline CDR1 SGHRS, CDR2 YFSETQ. With 0 bases clipped from V and 1 base from J, the junction kept 4 bases outside the gene matches. The CDR3 DNA reads TGCGCCAGCAGCTTGGGTGCGGGAGTGTCCTACAATGAGCAGTTCTTC. It encodes CASSLGAGVSYNEQFF.

This chain uses TRBV30 with TRBJ1-6, with D possibly being TRBD1 (5 bases). The CDR3 runs to 14 residues. V was cut by 0 bases and J by 6 bases, with 9 bases left in between. Germline CDR1 and CDR2: GTSNPN and SVGIG (reference sequence). The CDR3 protein is CAWSVQQVNSPLHF. The CDR3 DNA is TGTGCCTGGAGTGTACAACAGGTTAATTCACCCCTCCACTTT.

The J gene is TRBJ1-1, the V gene TRBV5-1; D not certain. The length of the CDR3 is 13 residues. The ends were cut back, 7 bases at V and 2 bases at J, with 12 bases in the middle. Germline assignment: CDR1 SGHRS and CDR2 YFSETQ. CDR3 in DNA: TGCGCCAGCCGTGTGCAGCTTAACACTGAAGCTTTCTTT. It is translated as CASRVQLNTEAFF.

This clone has a single count. The chain carries TRBV18 and TRBJ2-5, with 12 bases matching TRBD2. The CDR3 sequence is 15 residues long. V was clipped by 6 bases and J by 5 bases; unmatched bases: 7. CDR1 and CDR2 from the germline V gene are KGHSH and LQKENI. CDR3 coding DNA: TGTGCCAGCTCGCCTAGCGGGAGGGCCGGGGAGACCCAGTACTTC. Its translation is CASSPSGRAGETQYF.

V is TRBV27 and J is TRBJ2-1, with D tentatively TRBD2 (5 bases). This CDR3 is built from 15 residues. Germline-derived CDR1 and CDR2 are MNHEY and SMNVEV (reference sequence). V lost 8 bases, J lost 0 bases, and 14 bases lay in between. As DNA, the CDR3 is TGTGCCAGCTCCCCTGGCGGGTCCTCCTACAATGAGCAGTTCTTC. Translating it yields CASSPGGSSYNEQFF.